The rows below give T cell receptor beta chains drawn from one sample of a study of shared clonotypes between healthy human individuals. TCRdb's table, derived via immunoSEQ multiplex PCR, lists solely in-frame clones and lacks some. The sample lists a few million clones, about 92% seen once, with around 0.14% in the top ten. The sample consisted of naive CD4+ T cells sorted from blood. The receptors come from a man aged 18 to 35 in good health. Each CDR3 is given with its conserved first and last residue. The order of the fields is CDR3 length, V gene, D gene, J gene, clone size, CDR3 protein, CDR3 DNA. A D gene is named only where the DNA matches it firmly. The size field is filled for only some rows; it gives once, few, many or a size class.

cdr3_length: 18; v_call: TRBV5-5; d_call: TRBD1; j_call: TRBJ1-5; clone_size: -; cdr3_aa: CASSLVGTGGTSNQPQHF; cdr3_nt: TGTGCCAGCAGCTTGGTCGGAACAGGGGGAACGAGCAATCAGCCCCAGCATTTT
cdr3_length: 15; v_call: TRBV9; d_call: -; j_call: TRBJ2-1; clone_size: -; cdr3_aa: CASSVGTASYNEQFF; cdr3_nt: TGTGCCAGCAGCGTAGGGACCGCGTCCTACAATGAGCAGTTCTTC
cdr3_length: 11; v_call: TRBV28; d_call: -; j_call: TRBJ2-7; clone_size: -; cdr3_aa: CASMGAYEQYF; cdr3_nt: TGTGCCAGCATGGGGGCTTACGAGCAGTACTTC
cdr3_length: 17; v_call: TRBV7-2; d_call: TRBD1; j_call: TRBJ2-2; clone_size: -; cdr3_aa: CASSLGRGRGTTGELFF; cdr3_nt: TGTGCCAGCAGCTTAGGCAGGGGGCGCGGGACGACCGGGGAGCTGTTTTTT
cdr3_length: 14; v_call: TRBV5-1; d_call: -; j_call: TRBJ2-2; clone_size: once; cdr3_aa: CASSLSENTGELFF; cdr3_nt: TGCGCCAGCAGCTTGTCTGAGAACACCGGGGAGCTGTTTTTT
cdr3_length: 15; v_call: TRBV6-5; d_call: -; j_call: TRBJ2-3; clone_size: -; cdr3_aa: CASSSPGRAGDTQYF; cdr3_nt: TGTGCCAGCAGTTCACCGGGACGGGCGGGAGATACGCAGTATTTT
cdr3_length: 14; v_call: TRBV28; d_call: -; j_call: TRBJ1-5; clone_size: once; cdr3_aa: CASSYQPSNQPQHF; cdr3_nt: TGTGCCAGCAGTTACCAGCCCAGCAATCAGCCCCAGCATTTT
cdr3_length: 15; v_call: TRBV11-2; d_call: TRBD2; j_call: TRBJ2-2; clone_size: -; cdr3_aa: CASSLVTSDTGELFF; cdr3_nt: TGTGCCAGCAGCTTAGTGACTAGCGACACCGGGGAGCTGTTTTTT
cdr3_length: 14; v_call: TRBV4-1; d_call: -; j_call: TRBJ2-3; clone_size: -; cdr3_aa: CASSLGPLADTQYF; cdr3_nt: TGCGCCAGCAGCCTGGGGCCTCTCGCAGATACGCAGTATTTT
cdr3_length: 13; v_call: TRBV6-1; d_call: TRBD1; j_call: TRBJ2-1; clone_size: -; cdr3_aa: CASSGDRANEQFF; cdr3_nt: TGTGCCAGCAGTGGAGACAGGGCCAATGAGCAGTTCTTC
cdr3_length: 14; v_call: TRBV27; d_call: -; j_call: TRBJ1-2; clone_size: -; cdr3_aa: CASSLIGGNYGYTF; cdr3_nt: TGTGCCAGCAGTTTAATAGGCGGAAACTATGGCTACACCTTC
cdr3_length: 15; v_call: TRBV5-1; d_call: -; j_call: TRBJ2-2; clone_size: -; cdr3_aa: CASSLPPDNTGELFF; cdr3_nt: TGCGCCAGCAGCTTACCCCCAGACAACACCGGGGAGCTGTTTTTT
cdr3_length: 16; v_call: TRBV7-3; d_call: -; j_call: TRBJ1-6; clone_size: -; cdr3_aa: CASSSMTATYNSPLHF; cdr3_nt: TGTGCCAGCAGCTCGATGACGGCCACGTATAATTCACCCCTCCACTTT
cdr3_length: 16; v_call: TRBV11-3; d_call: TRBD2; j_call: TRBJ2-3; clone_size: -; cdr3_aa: CASSLGAGGSTDTQYF; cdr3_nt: TGTGCCAGCAGCTTAGGTGCGGGAGGAAGCACAGATACGCAGTATTTT
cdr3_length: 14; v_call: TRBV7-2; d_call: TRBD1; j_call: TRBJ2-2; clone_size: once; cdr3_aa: CASRSDRATGELFF; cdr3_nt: TGTGCCAGCAGGTCGGACAGGGCTACCGGGGAGCTGTTTTTT
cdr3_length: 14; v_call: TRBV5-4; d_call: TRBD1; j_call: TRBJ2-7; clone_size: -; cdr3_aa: CASSTDRGGYEQYF; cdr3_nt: TGTGCCAGCAGCACAGACAGGGGGGGATACGAGCAGTACTTC
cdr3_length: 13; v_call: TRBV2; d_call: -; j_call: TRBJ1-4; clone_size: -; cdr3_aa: CASTWWAGEKLFF; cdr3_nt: TGTGCCAGCACATGGTGGGCCGGGGAAAAACTGTTTTTT
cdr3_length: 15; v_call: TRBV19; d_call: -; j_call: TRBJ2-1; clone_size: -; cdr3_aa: CASRSGLASYNEQFF; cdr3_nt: TGTGCCAGTAGGTCGGGACTTGCCTCCTACAATGAGCAGTTCTTC
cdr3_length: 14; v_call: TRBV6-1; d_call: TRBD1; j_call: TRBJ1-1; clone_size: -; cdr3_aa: CASSEGQGNTEAFF; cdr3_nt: TGTGCCAGCAGTGAGGGACAGGGGAACACTGAAGCTTTCTTT
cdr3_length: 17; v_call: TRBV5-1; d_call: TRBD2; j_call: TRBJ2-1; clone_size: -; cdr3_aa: CASSTTLFQRGAHEQFF; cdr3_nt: TGCGCCAGCAGCACCACCCTCTTCCAGCGGGGGGCACATGAGCAGTTCTTC
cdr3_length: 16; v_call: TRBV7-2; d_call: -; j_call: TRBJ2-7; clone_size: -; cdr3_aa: CASSLASGSPLGEQYF; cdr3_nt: TGTGCCAGCAGCTTAGCGAGCGGAAGCCCCCTGGGTGAGCAGTACTTC
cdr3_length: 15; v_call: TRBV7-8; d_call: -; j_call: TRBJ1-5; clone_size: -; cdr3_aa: CASSLEGVSNQPQHF; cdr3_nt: TGTGCCAGCAGCTTAGAAGGGGTGAGCAATCAGCCCCAGCATTTT
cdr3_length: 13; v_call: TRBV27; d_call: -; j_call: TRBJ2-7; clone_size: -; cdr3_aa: CASSLSVMGNQYF; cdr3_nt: TGTGCCAGCAGTTTATCGGTCATGGGAAACCAGTACTTC
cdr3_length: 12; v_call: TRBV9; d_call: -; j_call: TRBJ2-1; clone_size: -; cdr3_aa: CASSREMNEQFF; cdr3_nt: TGTGCCAGCTCGAGGGAGATGAATGAGCAGTTCTTC
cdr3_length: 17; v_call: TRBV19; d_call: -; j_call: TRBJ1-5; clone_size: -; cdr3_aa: CASKYSSRGASNQPQHF; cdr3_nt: TGTGCCAGTAAATACTCTTCAAGGGGGGCGAGCAATCAGCCCCAGCATTTT
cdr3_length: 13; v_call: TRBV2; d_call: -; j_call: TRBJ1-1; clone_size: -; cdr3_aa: CASSERVNTEAFF; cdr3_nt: TGTGCCAGCAGCGAAAGAGTGAACACTGAAGCTTTCTTT
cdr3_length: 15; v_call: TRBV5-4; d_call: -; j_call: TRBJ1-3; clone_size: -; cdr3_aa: CASSLAQAAGNTIYF; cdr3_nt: TGTGCCAGCAGCTTGGCTCAGGCCGCTGGAAACACCATATATTTT
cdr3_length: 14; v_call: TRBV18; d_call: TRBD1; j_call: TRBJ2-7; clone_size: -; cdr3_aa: CASSPTGTAYEQYF; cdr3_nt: TGTGCCAGCTCACCGACCGGGACAGCCTACGAGCAGTACTTC
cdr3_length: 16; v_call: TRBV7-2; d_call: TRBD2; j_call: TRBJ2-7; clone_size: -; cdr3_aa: CASSSLGGLAVPEQYF; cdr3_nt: TGTGCCAGCAGCTCGCTGGGTGGACTAGCGGTTCCCGAGCAGTACTTC
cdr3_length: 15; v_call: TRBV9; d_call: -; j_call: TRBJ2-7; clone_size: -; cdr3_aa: CATMGLEDNSYEQYF; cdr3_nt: TGTGCCACTATGGGACTTGAGGACAACTCCTACGAGCAGTACTTC
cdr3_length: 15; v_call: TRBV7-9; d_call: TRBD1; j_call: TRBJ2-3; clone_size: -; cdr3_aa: CASSMDRPSGDTQYF; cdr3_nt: TGTGCCAGCAGCATGGACAGGCCCTCCGGAGATACGCAGTATTTT
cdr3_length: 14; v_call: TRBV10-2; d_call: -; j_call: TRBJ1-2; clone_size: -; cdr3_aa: CASSEAGFNYGYTF; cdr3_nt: TGCGCCAGCAGTGAGGCCGGATTTAACTATGGCTACACCTTC
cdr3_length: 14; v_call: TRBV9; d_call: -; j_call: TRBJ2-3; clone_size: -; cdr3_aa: CASSERASTDTQYF; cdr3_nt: TGTGCCAGCTCCGAGAGGGCCTCCACAGATACGCAGTATTTT
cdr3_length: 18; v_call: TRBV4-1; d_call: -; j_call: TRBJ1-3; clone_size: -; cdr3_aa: CASSQDLAYILSGNTIYF; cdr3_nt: TGCGCCAGCAGCCAAGATCTGGCTTATATACTCTCTGGAAACACCATATATTTT
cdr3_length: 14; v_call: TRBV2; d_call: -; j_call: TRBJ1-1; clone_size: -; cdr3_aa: CASSEVRSGNEAFF; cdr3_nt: TGTGCCAGCAGTGAAGTCCGGTCAGGGAATGAAGCTTTCTTT
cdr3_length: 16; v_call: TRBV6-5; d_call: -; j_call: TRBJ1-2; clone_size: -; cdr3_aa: CASSYSFFDSSYGYTF; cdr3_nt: TGTGCCAGCAGTTACTCTTTCTTTGACAGCTCCTATGGCTACACCTTC
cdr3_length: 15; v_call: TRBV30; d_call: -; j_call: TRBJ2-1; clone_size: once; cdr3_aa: CAWSPGEPGAHEQFF; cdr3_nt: TGTGCCTGGAGCCCAGGAGAGCCGGGGGCTCATGAGCAGTTCTTC